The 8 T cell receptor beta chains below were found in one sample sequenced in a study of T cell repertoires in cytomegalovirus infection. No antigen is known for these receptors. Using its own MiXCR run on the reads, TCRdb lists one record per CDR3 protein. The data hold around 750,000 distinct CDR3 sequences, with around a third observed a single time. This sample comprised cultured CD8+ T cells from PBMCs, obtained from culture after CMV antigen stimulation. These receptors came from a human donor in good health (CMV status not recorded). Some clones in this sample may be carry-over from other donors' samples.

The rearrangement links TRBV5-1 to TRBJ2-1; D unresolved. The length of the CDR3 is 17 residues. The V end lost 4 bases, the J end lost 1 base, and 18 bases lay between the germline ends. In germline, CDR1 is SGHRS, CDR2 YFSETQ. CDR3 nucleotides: TGCGCCAGCAGCGGGTTCGGGTCAGGCTTTTCCTACAATGAGCAGTTCTTC. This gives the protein CASSGFGSGFSYNEQFF.

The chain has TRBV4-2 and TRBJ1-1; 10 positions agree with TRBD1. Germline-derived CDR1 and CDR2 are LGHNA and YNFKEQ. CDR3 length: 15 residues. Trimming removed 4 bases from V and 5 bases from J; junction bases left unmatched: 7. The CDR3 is CASSPGGQGRTEAFF. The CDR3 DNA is TGTGCCAGCAGCCCCGGGGGACAGGGGAGAACTGAAGCTTTCTTT.

The chain's CDR3 is CSARDRNPYTGELFF. The CDR3 DNA is TGCAGTGCTAGAGATCGTAACCCTTACACCGGGGAGCTGTTTTTT. The genes are TRBV20-1 and TRBJ2-2; D uncertain. Germline V gene lookup returns CDR1 DFQATT and CDR2 SNEGSKA (reference sequence). CDR3 length: 15 residues. V was shortened by 0 bases and J by 3 bases, with 11 bases between the two germline ends.

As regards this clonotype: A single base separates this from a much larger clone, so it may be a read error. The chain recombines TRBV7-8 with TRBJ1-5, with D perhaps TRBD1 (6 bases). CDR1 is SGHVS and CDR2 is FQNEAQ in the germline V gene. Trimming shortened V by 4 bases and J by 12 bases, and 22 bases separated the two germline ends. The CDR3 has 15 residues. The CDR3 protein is CASSYGGPRAGNQHF. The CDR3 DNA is TGTGCCAGCAGCTACGGGGGGCCCAGGGCAGGCAACCAGCATTTT.

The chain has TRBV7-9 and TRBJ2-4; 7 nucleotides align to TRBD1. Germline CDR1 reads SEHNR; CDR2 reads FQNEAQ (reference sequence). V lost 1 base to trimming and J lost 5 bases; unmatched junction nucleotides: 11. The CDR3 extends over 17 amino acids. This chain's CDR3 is CASSLERDRVGENIQYF. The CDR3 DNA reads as TGTGCCAGCAGCTTAGAAAGGGACAGAGTAGGGGAAAACATTCAGTACTTC.

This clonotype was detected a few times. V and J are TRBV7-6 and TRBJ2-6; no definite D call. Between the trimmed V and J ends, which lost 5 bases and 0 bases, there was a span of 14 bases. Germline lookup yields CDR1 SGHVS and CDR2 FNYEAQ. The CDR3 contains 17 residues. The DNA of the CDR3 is TGTGCCAGCAGCGCGGACCCGGCCCTCTCTGGGGCCAACGTCCTGACTTTC. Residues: CASSADPALSGANVLTF. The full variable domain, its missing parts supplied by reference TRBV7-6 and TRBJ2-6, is GAGVSQSPRYKVTKRGQDVALRCDPISGHVSLYWYRQALGQGPEFLTYFNYEAQQDKSGLPNDRFSAERPEGSISTLTIQRTEQRDSAMYRCASSADPALSGANVLTFGAGSRLTVL.

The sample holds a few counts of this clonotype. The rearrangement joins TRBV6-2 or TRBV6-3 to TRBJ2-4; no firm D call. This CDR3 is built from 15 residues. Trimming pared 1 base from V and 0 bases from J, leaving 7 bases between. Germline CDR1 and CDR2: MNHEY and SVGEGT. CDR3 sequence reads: CASSYLDPAKNIQYF. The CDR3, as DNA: TGTGCCAGCAGTTACTTGGACCCAGCCAAAAACATTCAGTACTTC.

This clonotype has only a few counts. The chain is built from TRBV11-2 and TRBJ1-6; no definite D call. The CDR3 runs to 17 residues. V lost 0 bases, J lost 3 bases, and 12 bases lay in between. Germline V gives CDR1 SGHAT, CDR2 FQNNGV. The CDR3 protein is CASSLDPSEHYNSPLHF. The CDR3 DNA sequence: TGTGCCAGCAGCTTAGATCCCTCGGAGCACTATAATTCACCCCTCCACTTT.